This T cell receptor beta chain came from a study of shared clonotypes between healthy human individuals (dated by TCRdb to 2018 to 2021). With respect to the entire study: The cohort comprised two women and a few men aged 18 to 49 years. Leukapheresis yielded between about 0.94 and 9.5 billion PBMCs per donor. For each donor, CD4 naive and CD4 memory were each run on three plates, CD8 naive on two plates, and CD8 memory on one plate. Different laboratories and diverse techniques were used to prepare libraries and sequence TCR repertoires, to increase sequencing depth and limit assay-specific biases. The study deeply sequenced blood TCR repertoires of about 5 healthy adults to estimate repertoire size and the extent of clonotype sharing between individuals. Study-wide conclusions, independent of this receptor: Estimated clonotype richness was generally larger for naive than for memory subsets. Clonotypes shared by all four sorted-subset donors showed higher generation probabilities than non-shared clonotypes. Sampling was restricted to blood, and TCR repertoires in tissue are likely to differ from TCR repertoires in blood. About 5% of naive CD4, roughly 3.6% of naive CD8, roughly 2.4% of memory CD4, and about 0.4% of memory CD8 clonotypes were shared across a handful of donors. Rarefaction of sorted-subset datasets indicated incomplete sequencing despite the large sequencing depth. Pairwise subsampling indicated that sequencing depth was expected to affect the degree of clonotype sharing among donors. The genetic and exposure-history diversity represented was limited by the small number of donors.

With regard to this clone: Its antigen remains unidentified. No clone much larger than this one lies a single base away; base qualities are absent.

TCR CDR3 regions were amplified from genomic DNA by multiplex PCR using the deep immunoSEQ assay. Genomic DNA extracted from each cell subset was distributed evenly over all wells of several immunoSEQ 96-well plates, and each plate served as one replicate. Each replicate PCR for sorted subsets received about 180 ng genomic DNA, equal to 30,000 or so T cell genomes. Purified libraries were quantified with a Qubit 3.0 fluorometer, sized on a Bioanalyzer 2100, and re-quantified with the KAPA Library Quantification kit. A separate single-read 150-cycle Illumina NextSeq 550 flow cell was used to sequence each immunoSEQ 96-well plate. The authors' analysis ran thus. The immunoSEQ output contained only junctional sequences without quality scores, so filtering could not match that applied to full-length reads. To assign V/J genes and CDR3, sequences were annotated using PyIR, a Python wrapper for IgBLAST v1.9, with IMGT germline references. Any read was removed if the V/J assignment was weak (E-value above 1e-6), the CDR3 was missing, or the read contained stop codons, out-of-frame junctions, or ambiguous translated residues. V3J clonotypes were defined as sequences sharing an identical inferred V gene, J gene, and CDR3 amino acid sequence. Percentage overlap between repertoires was calculated by dividing the number of shared unique clonotypes by the size of the smaller repertoire. Repertoire richness was assessed with RTK rarefaction, the Chao1 estimator, and Recon v2.1 estimates of unobserved clonotypes. Generation probabilities for all TCRbeta clonotypes obtained by the gDNA method from a handful of donors were computed using OLGA. TCRdb mirrors the immuneACCESS table, restricted to in-frame sequences. Some clones are absent from its copies; in checked studies, under half trace to an unresolved V gene, and the reason for the others is unknown. V, J and clone size were drawn from that table, and D and trimming were deduced from the DNA. Present in this sample are roughly 1,500,000 clones, nearly 99% of which were seen just once. Roughly 0.45% of the sample is taken by the ten largest.

The donors were healthy, HIV-negative adults with no recently reported acute infections or vaccinations. All donors were Caucasian adults living in Nashville, Tennessee, USA. CD4+ T cells were enriched by magnetic negative selection; naive cells were then positively selected on CD45RA, and the negative fraction formed the memory subset. Blood was obtained by leukapheresis, after which PBMCs were separated by Ficoll-Histopaque density gradient centrifugation and cryopreserved in liquid nitrogen vapor phase. Analytical flow cytometry was used to check the purity and quantity of each magnetically sorted T cell population. Genomic DNA was isolated from every sorted fraction and measured by UV absorbance on a Nanodrop 2000c. Including the terminal cysteine and phenylalanine, the CDR3 comprises 13 residues. Only the CDR3 part of the read is kept: 39 bases, read in frame from the first base. The V end loses 5 bases and the J end loses 7 bases, and a stretch of 13 bases separates them. CDR1 and CDR2 (SGHDT, YYEEEE) derive from the germline V gene.

Sequencing was carried out using naive CD4+ T cells sorted from blood. Taken with the paper, the label for cell subset or site translates to: CD45RA+ positively selected. This TCR was recovered from a man aged 30-40 years in good health. This chain joins TRBV5-6 to TRBJ1-5, with no confident D gene call. At the DNA level, the sequence is TGTGCCAGCAGTTTTGCCGGCGGGCAGCCCCAGCATTTT. This translates into CASSFAGGQPQHF.